This T cell receptor (beta chain) derives from a study of T-cell memory formation after mild COVID-19. Study-wide findings and caveats: CD4+ contracting clones were found mainly in CM and EM, and CD8+ ones in EMRA. Memory sampled before infection contained some responding clones, suggesting cross-reactive memory joined. Day 15 to 85 contracting clones showed balanced CD4/CD8; day 15 to 37 expanders favored CD4+.

To note about this clonotype: Its specificity is unknown.

5'RACE primed from the constant segment yielded TCR alpha and TCR beta cDNA libraries bearing sample barcodes and UMIs. TCRdb fed the 5' RACE reads into MiXCR, producing one record per CDR3 protein. This sample has 300,000 to 400,000 distinct CDR3 sequences; 25% to 30% occur once, and the top ten carry 13%. In germline, CDR1 is DFQATT, CDR2 SNEGSKA (reference sequence). CDR3 size: 14 residues. Trimming at V came to 4 bases and at J to 5 bases, leaving 6 bases not matched to a gene. This clonotype was sampled from an adult woman who had mild COVID-19 (a few samples of this study predate the infection). Cell type and time point are not known. The sequencing sample was made of PBMCs or a T cell subset sorted from them (not recorded which). The chain recombines TRBV20-1 with TRBJ2-5; 11 positions match TRBD2. The CDR3 region is CSATLAGGWETQYF. CDR3 DNA: TGCAGTGCTACGCTAGCGGGAGGATGGGAGACCCAGTACTTC.